This section outlines one TCR beta chain sequence together with its context. Its specificity is unknown. The data were obtained in a study of shared clonotypes between healthy human individuals. Turning to the study itself: Three plates each covered CD4 naive and memory; CD8 naive two, CD8 memory one. Findings and caveats of the study: Sharing of clonotypes among donors was expected to vary with sequencing depth. The naive CD4 repertoires of a handful of donors were compared, and around 4.9% of clonotypes were shared. Lower generation probabilities were found for non-shared clonotypes than for those shared by all four donors.

Method: immunoSEQ multiplex PCR; TCRdb's copy keeps in-frame clones and lacks some. The table has approximately 530,000 clones, about 96% seen once. Between the trimmed V and J ends, which lost 0 bases and 6 bases, there was a span of 0 bases. In germline, CDR1 is SQVTM, CDR2 ANQGSEA. The CDR3 totals 10 residues. This receptor was identified in a woman younger than 45 in good health. The genes are TRBV29-1 and TRBJ1-5; D not certain. The sample was naive CD4+ T cells sorted from blood. Subset noted: CD45RA+ positively selected. CDR3 region: CSVEDQPQHF. CDR3 DNA sequence: TGCAGCGTTGAAGATCAGCCCCAGCATTTT.